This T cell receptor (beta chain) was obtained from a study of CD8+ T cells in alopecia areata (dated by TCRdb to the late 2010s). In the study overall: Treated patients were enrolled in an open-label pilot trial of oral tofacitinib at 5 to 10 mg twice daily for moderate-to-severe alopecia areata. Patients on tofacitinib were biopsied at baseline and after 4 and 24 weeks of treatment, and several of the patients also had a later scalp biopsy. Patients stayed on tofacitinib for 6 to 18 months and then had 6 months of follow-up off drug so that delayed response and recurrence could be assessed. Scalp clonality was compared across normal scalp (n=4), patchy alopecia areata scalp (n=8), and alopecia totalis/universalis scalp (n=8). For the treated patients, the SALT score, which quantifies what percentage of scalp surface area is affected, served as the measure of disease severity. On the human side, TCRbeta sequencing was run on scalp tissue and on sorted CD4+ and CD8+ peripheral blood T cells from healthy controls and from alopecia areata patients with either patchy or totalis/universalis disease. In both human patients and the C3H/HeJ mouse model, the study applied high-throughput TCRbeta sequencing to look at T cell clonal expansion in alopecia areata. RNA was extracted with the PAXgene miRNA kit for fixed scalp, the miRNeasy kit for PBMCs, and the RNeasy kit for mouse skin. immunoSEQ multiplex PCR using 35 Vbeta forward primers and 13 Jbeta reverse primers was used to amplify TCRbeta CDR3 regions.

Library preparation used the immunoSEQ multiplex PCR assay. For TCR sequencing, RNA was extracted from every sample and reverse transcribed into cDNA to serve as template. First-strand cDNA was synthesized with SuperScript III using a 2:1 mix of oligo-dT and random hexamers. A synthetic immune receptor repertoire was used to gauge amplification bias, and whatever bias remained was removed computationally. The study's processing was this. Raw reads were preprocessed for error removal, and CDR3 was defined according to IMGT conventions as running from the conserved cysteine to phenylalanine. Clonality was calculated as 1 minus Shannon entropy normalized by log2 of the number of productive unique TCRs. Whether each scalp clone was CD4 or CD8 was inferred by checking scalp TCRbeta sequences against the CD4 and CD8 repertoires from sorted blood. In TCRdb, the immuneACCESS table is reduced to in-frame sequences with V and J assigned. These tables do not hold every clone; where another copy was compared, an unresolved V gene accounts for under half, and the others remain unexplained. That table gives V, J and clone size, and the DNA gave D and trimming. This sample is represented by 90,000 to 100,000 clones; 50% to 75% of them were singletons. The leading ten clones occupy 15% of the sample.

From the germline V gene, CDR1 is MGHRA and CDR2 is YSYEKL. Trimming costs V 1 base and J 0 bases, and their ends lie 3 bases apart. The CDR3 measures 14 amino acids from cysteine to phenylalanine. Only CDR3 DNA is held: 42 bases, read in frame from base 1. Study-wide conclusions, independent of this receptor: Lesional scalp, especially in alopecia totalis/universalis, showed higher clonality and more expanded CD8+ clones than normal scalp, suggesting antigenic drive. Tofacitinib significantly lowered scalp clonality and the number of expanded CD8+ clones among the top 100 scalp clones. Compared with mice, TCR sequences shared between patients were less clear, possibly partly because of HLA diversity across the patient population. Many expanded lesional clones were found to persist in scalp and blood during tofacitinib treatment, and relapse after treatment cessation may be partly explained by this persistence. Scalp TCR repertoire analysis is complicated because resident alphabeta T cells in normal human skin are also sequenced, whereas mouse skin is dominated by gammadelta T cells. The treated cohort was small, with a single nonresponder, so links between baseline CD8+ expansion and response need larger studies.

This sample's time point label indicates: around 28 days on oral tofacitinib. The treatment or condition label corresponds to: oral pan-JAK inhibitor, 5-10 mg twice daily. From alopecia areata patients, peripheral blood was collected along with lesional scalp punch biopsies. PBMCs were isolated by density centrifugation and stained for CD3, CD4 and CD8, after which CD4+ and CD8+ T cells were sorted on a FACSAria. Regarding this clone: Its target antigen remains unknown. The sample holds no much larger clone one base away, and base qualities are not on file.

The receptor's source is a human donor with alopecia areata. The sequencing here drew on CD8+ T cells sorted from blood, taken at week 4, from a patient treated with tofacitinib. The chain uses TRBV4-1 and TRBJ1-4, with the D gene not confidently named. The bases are TGCGCCAGCAGCCAAGCAACAACTAATGAAAAACTGTTTTTT. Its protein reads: CASSQATTNEKLFF.